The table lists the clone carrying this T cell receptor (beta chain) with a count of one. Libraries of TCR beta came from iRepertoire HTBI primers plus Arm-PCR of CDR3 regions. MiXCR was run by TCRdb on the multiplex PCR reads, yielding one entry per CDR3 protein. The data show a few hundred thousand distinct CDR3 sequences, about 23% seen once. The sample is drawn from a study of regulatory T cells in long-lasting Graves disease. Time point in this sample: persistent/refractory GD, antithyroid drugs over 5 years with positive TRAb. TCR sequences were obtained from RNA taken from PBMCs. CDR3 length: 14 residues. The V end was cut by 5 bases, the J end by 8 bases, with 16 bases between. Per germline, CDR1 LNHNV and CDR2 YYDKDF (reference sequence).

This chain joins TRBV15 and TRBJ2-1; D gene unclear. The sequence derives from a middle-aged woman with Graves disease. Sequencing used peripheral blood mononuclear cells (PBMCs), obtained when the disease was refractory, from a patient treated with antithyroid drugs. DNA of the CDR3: TGTGCCACCAGCGGAAAGAGAACAGTCCATGAGCAGTTCTTC. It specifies CATSGKRTVHEQFF.